The 7 T cell receptor beta chains given below trace back to one sample, sequenced in a study of technical replicates of blood from several donors. The method was immunoSEQ multiplex PCR; TCRdb's version includes in-frame clones alone and lacks a portion of them. The table lists about 8,000 clones, 85% to 90% of them singletons. Sequenced input: PBMCs. The receptors were sampled from a human donor in good health.

V and J are TRBV18 and TRBJ2-1, with 7 bases aligning to TRBD2. J gave up 0 bases and V 4 bases, and 3 bases lay outside the gene matches. Germline-derived CDR1 and CDR2 are KGHSH and LQKENI. The CDR3 length is 15 residues. The CDR3 protein is CASSRWEGSYNEQFF. The CDR3 DNA follows: TGTGCCAGCTCACGTTGGGAGGGCTCCTACAATGAGCAGTTCTTC.

V and J are TRBV29-1 and TRBJ2-7; TRBD1 matches at 7 bases. CDR1 and CDR2 (germline): SQVTM, ANQGSEA. The junction had 15 bases not matched to a gene; V was cut back by 6 bases and J by 7 bases. The length of the CDR3 is 14 residues. CDR3 loop: CSVSPGQSSGEQYF. CDR3 nucleotide sequence: TGCAGCGTGTCCCCGGGACAGTCTTCTGGTGAGCAGTACTTC.

This chain links TRBV18 with TRBJ2-2, with a weak D call TRBD1 (6 bases). Deletions cut 0 bases from V and 3 bases from J, with 11 bases between. The CDR3 spans 16 residues. The V gene's germline CDR1 is KGHSH and CDR2 LQKENI. The CDR3 sequence: CASSPPNRVDTGELFF. The CDR3 bases are TGTGCCAGCTCACCACCCAACAGGGTCGACACCGGGGAGCTGTTTTTT.

The V gene is TRBV9, the J gene TRBJ2-1, with TRBD2 matching over 11 bases. J gave up 6 bases and V 1 base, and 3 bases lay outside the gene matches. CDR3 length: 15 amino acids. Germline-derived CDR1 and CDR2 are SGDLS and YYNGEE. CDR3 residues: CASSVRLAGINEQFF. The CDR3 DNA reads as TGTGCCAGCAGCGTACGACTAGCGGGAATCAATGAGCAGTTCTTC.

V is TRBV7-3 and J is TRBJ1-5, with D perhaps matching TRBD1 (5 bases). Germline assignment: CDR1 SGHTA and CDR2 FQGTGA. The V end lost 5 bases, the J end lost 8 bases, and 13 bases lay between the germline ends. CDR3 length: 13 residues. The CDR3 DNA reads as TGTGCCAGCAGCCCCCGGGGGAATGAGCCCCAGCATTTT. As protein: CASSPRGNEPQHF.

This sequence joins TRBV11-2 and TRBJ2-6; 9 bases map to TRBD1. Germline V gives CDR1 SGHAT, CDR2 FQNNGV. CDR3 length: 17 residues. V dropped 5 bases and J dropped 0; count of bases not matched to a gene: 5. In DNA form, the CDR3 reads TGTGCCAGCAGCCGGGGACAGGGAAGCTCTGGGGCCAACGTCCTGACTTTC. Amino acids: CASSRGQGSSGANVLTF. The entire variable domain, with the rest obtained from reference TRBV11-2 and TRBJ2-6, is as follows: EAGVAQSPRYKIIEKRQSVAFWCNPISGHATLYWYQQILGQGPKLLIQFQNNGVVDDSQLPKDRFSAERLKGVDSTLKIQPAKLEDSAVYLCASSRGQGSSGANVLTFGAGSRLTVL.

The sample holds one count of this clone. The rearrangement links TRBV7-6 to TRBJ2-7; the D gene is possibly TRBD2 (6 bases). V gave up 5 bases and J gave up 6 bases, with 20 bases separating them. This CDR3 has 15 amino acids. Per germline, CDR1 SGHVS and CDR2 FNYEAQ. The CDR3 DNA is TGTGCCAGCAGCCCCGGTATGCGGGGACGCGGCGAGCAGTACTTC. Translation: CASSPGMRGRGEQYF.